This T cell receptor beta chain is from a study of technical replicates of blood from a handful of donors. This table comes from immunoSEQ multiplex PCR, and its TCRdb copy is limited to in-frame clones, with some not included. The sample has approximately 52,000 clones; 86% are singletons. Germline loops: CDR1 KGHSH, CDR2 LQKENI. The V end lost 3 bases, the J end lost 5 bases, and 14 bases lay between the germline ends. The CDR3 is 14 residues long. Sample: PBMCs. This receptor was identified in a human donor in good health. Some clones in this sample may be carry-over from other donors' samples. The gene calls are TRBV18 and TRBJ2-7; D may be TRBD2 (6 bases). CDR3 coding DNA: TGTGCCAGCTCACCCCTTGGGGGACTGGACGAGCAGTACTTC. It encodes CASSPLGGLDEQYF.